The 17 T cell receptor beta chains in this list originate from one sample, sequenced in a study of CD8 T cells in ankylosing spondylitis. Overall study results and limits: It appeared that ankylosing spondylitis blood was characterized by a TCR beta motif of about 8 highly homologous variants.

TCRdb reprocessed the 5' RACE reads via MiXCR and lists one record per CDR3 protein. The table has 500,000 or so distinct CDR3 sequences, 5.3% seen once. These receptors have no identified antigens. The source material was blood, either unsorted or a sorted T cell fraction (not recorded which). Every receptor here comes from a male donor with ankylosing spondylitis.

This clonotype was counted only a few times. The chain carries TRBV4-1 and TRBJ2-1; 9 nucleotides agree with TRBD2. V lost 5 bases to trimming and J lost 9 bases; unmatched junction nucleotides: 11. Germline CDR1 is MGHRA and CDR2 is YSYEKL. The CDR3 totals 15 residues. CDR3 protein: CASSSGVSGSGEQFF. The CDR3 DNA reads as TGCGCCAGCAGCTCTGGGGTTAGCGGGAGTGGTGAGCAGTTCTTC.

This clonotype was picked up a small number of times. The chain carries TRBV20-1 and TRBJ2-5, with 7 bases fitting TRBD2. This CDR3 contains 14 residues. The V and J ends lost 3 bases and 2 bases, in that order; junction bases with no gene match: 6. The germline V gene encodes CDR1 DFQATT and CDR2 SNEGSKA (reference sequence). CDR3 region: CSARGLAAQETQYF. CDR3 bases: TGCAGTGCTAGGGGGCTAGCGGCACAAGAGACCCAGTACTTC.

Many counts were recorded for this clonotype. The chain couples TRBV19 to TRBJ1-2, with 7 bases identical to TRBD1. Germline CDR1 is LNHDA and CDR2 is SQIVND (reference sequence). The CDR3 runs to 13 residues. The trim removed 5 bases at V and 10 bases at J, leaving 10 bases unmatched. The CDR3 region is CASSLRDRSDYTF. The CDR3 nucleotides are TGTGCCAGTAGTCTCCGGGACAGATCGGACTACACCTTC.

In its sample, this clonotype was seen a few times. The CDR3 is CASSLNGGNEQFF. The CDR3 coding sequence is TGCGCCAGCAGCTTAAACGGGGGAAATGAGCAGTTCTTC. The chain combines TRBV5-1 with TRBJ2-1, with D tentatively TRBD2 (6 bases). CDR1 and CDR2 (germline): SGHRS, YFSETQ. There are 13 residues in the CDR3. The V and J ends lost 2 bases and 7 bases respectively, with 10 bases between them.

This clonotype was detected many times. V usage is TRBV7-9 and J usage is TRBJ2-7; 8 positions match TRBD1. The CDR3 covers 17 residues. The V gene's germline CDR1 is SEHNR and CDR2 FQNEAQ (reference sequence). With V trimmed by 1 base and J by 0 bases, 8 bases remained unmatched. CDR3 region: CASSLGTGMRFSYEQYF. Here the CDR3 DNA reads TGTGCCAGCAGCTTAGGGACAGGGATGCGCTTCTCCTACGAGCAGTACTTC.

This clonotype appeared many times. V usage is TRBV5-5 and J usage is TRBJ1-4; the D gene is possibly TRBD1 (5 bases). Germline values: CDR1 SGHKS, CDR2 YYEKEE (reference sequence). The V end lost 3 bases, the J end lost 8 bases, and 14 bases lay between the germline ends. The CDR3 is 14 residues long. For the CDR3, the DNA is TGTGCCAGCAGCTCCGGGACGAGGGGCGAAAAACTGTTTTTT. Protein product: CASSSGTRGEKLFF.

This clonotype showed up many times. The gene calls are TRBV12-3 or TRBV12-4 and TRBJ1-3; D ambiguous. Trimming left V 3 bases short and J 0 bases short, with 9 bases between. This CDR3 is 15 amino acids long. CDR3 DNA sequence: TGTGCCAGCAGTTTGAGGCCCAGCTCTGGAAACACCATATATTTT. Translating it yields CASSLRPSSGNTIYF.

With respect to this clonotype: Just one base apart from a much larger clone, this may be a read error. CDR3 in DNA: TGCGCCAGCAGCCAAGGTCATGCACTTACCGATGAGCAGTTCTTC. Protein: CASSQGHALTDEQFF. This chain joins TRBV4-3 and TRBJ2-1, with no clear D. V was cut by 1 base and J by 8 bases, with 15 bases left in between. There are 15 residues in the CDR3. Per germline, CDR1 LGHNA and CDR2 YSLEER.

This clonotype was detected a few times. V is TRBV7-9 and J is TRBJ1-4; D ambiguous. CDR3 length: 14 residues. V was pared by 2 bases and J by 4 bases, with 8 bases between. CDR1 is SEHNR, CDR2 FQNEAQ, per germline (reference sequence). DNA of the CDR3: TGTGCCAGCAGCTTATCAAGGGTTAATGAAAAACTGTTTTTT. Its translation is CASSLSRVNEKLFF.

This clonotype was seen many times. The chain joins TRBV20-1 to TRBJ2-3, with D unclear. Trimming shortened V by 4 bases and J by 4 bases, and 3 bases separated the two germline ends. CDR1 is DFQATT and CDR2 is SNEGSKA in the germline V gene (reference sequence). This CDR3 comprises 10 residues. The CDR3 here is CSATADTQYF. The CDR3 nucleotides are TGCAGTGCTACAGCAGATACGCAGTATTTT.

This clonotype was detected a few times. The chain combines TRBV13 with TRBJ2-5; 13 bases agree with TRBD2. The CDR3 is 16 amino acids. Germline V CDR1 and CDR2: PRHDT, FYEKMQ (reference sequence). V shed 4 bases and J 3 bases; nucleotides not matched to a gene: 5. Written as DNA, the CDR3 is TGTGCCAGCAGCTACGGGACTAGCGGGGCTAAAGAGACCCAGTACTTC. Amino acid sequence: CASSYGTSGAKETQYF.

This clonotype appeared many times. The V gene is TRBV24-1, the J gene TRBJ1-3, with D unresolved. The V and J ends lost 1 base and 7 bases respectively, with 1 base between them. The CDR3 length is 11 residues. Germline V gene sequence: CDR1 KGHDR, CDR2 SFDVKD. CDR3 protein: CATSDFNTIYF. CDR3 coding DNA: TGTGCCACCAGTGATTTCAACACCATATATTTT.

This clonotype came up a few times. V is TRBV21-1 and J is TRBJ2-7; TRBD2 is the table's D call and was not checked against the DNA. TRBV21-1 corresponds to a pseudogene. The CDR3 runs to 15 residues. The CDR3 DNA follows: TGTGCCAGCAGGAGACCCCGGACCCACTCCTACGAGCAGTACTTC. Residues: CASRRPRTHSYEQYF.

The rearrangement joins TRBV6-5 to TRBJ2-3, with a tentative D call TRBD2 (6 bases). This CDR3 region has 16 residues. Germline lookup yields CDR1 MNHEY and CDR2 SVGAGI. Trimming removed 0 bases from V and 0 bases from J, with 10 bases in between. In DNA, the CDR3 is TGTGCCAGCAGTTACTCGGGACTTCCTAGCACAGATACGCAGTATTTT. It specifies CASSYSGLPSTDTQYF.

This clonotype was recorded many times. This rearrangement joins TRBV24-1 to TRBJ2-1, with D possibly matching TRBD1 (5 bases). With 6 bases removed from V and 3 bases from J, the gap between germline ends came to 14 bases. Germline V CDR1 and CDR2: KGHDR, SFDVKD. The CDR3 is 15 residues long. CDR3 protein: CATSTRERDYNEQFF. The CDR3 DNA reads TGTGCCACCAGTACCAGGGAAAGGGACTACAATGAGCAGTTCTTC.

This clonotype came up many times. The junction and the germline gene differ at one end; a read error may be behind it. The genes are TRBV5-5 and TRBJ2-7; 10 bases are shared with TRBD1. The CDR3 runs 14 residues. In germline, CDR1 is SGHKS, CDR2 YYEKEE (reference sequence). The CDR3 region has the DNA TGTGCCAGCAGTTTGGACAGGGGGGCCGACGAGCAGTACTTC. Amino acids: CASSLDRGADEQYF. Filled out from reference TRBV5-5 and TRBJ2-7, the complete variable domain reads DAGVTQSPTHLIKTRGQQVTLRCSPISGHKSVSWYQQVLGQGPQFIFQYYEKEERGRGNFPDRFSARQFPNYSSELNVNALLLGDSALYLCASSLDRGADEQYFGPGTRLTVT.

This clonotype was picked up many times. The gene calls are TRBV20-1 and TRBJ2-7, with 9 bases identical to TRBD2. V was clipped by 0 bases and J by 7 bases; unmatched bases: 7. The CDR3 consists of 14 residues. The germline V gene encodes CDR1 DFQATT and CDR2 SNEGSKA (reference sequence). The CDR3 loop is CSARDSGSVGEQYF. The CDR3 DNA reads as TGCAGTGCTAGAGATAGCGGGAGTGTAGGGGAGCAGTACTTC.